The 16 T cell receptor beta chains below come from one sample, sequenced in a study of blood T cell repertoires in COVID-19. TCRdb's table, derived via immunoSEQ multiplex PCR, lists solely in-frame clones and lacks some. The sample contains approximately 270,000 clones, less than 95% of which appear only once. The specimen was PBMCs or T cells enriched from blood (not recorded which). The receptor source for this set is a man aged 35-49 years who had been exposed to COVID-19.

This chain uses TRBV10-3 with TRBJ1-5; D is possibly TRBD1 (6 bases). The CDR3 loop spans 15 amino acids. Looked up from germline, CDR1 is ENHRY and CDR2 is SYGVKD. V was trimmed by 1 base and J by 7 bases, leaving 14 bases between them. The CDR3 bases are TGTGCCATCAGTGAGTTGGCAGGGGTGTGGCAGCCCCAGCATTTT. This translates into CAISELAGVWQPQHF.

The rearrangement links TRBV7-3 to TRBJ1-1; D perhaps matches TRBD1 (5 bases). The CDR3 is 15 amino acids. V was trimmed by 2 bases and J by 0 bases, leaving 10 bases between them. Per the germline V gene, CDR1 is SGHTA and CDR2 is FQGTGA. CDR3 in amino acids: CASSLYGGMNTEAFF. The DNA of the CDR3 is TGTGCCAGCAGCTTATACGGGGGGATGAACACTGAAGCTTTCTTT. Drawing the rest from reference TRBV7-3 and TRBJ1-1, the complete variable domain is GAGVSQTPSNKVTEKGKYVELRCDPISGHTALYWYRQSLGQGPEFLIYFQGTGAADDSGLPNDRFFAVRPEGSVSTLKIQRTERGDSAVYLCASSLYGGMNTEAFFGQGTRLTVV.

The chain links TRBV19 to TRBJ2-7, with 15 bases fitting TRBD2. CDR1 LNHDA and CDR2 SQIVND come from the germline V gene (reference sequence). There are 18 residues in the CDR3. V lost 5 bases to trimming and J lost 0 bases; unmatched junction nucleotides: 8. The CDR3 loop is CASSAGGLAGGNSYEQYF. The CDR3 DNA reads TGTGCCAGTAGTGCGGGGGGACTAGCGGGAGGAAACTCCTACGAGCAGTACTTC.

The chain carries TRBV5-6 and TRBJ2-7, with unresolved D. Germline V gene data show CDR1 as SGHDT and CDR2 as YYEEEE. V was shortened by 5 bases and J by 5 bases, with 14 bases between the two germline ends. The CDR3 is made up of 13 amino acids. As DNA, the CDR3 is TGTGCCAGCAGACCGGGTAGTAGGCACGAGCAGTACTTC. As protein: CASRPGSRHEQYF.

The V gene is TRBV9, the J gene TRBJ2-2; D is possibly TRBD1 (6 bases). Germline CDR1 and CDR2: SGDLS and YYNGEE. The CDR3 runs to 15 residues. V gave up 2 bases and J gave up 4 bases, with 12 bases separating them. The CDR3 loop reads CASSVSGATTGELFF. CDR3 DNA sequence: TGTGCCAGCAGCGTCTCAGGGGCGACCACCGGGGAGCTGTTTTTT.

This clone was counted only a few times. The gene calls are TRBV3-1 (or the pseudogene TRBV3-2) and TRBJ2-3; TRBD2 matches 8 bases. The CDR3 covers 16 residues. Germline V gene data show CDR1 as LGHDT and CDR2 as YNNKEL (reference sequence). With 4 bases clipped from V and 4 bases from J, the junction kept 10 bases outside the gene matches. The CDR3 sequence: CASSPHSGVGADTQYF. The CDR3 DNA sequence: TGTGCCAGCAGCCCCCATAGCGGGGTCGGGGCAGATACGCAGTATTTT.

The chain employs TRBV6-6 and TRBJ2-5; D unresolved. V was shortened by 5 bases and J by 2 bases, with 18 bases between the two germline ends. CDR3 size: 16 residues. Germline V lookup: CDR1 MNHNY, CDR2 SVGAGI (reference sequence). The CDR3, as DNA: TGTGCCAGCAGTAGCAGACATGCTTCTATACAAGAGACCCAGTACTTC. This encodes CASSSRHASIQETQYF.

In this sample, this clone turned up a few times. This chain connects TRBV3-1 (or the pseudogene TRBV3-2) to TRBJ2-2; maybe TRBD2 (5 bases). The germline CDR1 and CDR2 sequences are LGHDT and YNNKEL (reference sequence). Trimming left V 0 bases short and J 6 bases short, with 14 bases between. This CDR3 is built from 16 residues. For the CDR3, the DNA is TGTGCCAGCAGCCAAGAGTGGCGGGCCGGGGCCGGGGAGCTGTTTTTT. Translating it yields CASSQEWRAGAGELFF.

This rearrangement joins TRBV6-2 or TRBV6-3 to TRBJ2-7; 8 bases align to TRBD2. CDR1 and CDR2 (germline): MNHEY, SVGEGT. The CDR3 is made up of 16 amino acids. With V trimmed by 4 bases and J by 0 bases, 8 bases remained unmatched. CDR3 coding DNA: TGTGCCAGCAGTTGGCTAGCGGGCTCTCTCTCCTACGAGCAGTACTTC. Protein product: CASSWLAGSLSYEQYF.

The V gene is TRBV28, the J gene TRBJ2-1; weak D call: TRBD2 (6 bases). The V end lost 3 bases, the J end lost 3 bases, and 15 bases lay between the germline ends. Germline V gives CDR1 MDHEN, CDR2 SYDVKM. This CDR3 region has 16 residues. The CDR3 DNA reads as TGTGCCAGCAGTTTGGGTCTTAGCGGAGGCTACAATGAGCAGTTCTTC. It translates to CASSLGLSGGYNEQFF.

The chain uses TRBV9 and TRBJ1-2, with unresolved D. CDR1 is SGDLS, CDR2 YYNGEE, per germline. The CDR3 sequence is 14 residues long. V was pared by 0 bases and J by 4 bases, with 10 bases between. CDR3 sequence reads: CASSVAPTVYGYTF. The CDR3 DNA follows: TGTGCCAGCAGCGTAGCCCCCACAGTCTATGGCTACACCTTC.

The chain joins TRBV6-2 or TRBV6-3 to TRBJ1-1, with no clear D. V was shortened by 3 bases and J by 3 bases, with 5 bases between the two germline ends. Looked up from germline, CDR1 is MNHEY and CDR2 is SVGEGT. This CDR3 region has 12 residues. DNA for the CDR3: TGTGCCAGCAGTTATCGAGACACTGAAGCTTTCTTT. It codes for CASSYRDTEAFF.

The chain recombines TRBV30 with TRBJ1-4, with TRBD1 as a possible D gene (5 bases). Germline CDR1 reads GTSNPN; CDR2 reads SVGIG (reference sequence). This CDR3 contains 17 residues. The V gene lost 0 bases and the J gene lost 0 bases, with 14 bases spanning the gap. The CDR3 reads CAWSVLGRGSTNEKLFF. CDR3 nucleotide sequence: TGTGCCTGGAGTGTATTGGGAAGGGGATCAACTAATGAAAAACTGTTTTTT.

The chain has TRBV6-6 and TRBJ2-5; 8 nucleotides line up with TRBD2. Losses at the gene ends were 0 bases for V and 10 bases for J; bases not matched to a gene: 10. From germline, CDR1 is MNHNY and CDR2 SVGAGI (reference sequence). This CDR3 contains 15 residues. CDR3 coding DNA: TGTGCCAGCAGTTACTCATCCGGGGGGGATTATGGCCAGTACTTC. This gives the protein CASSYSSGGDYGQYF.

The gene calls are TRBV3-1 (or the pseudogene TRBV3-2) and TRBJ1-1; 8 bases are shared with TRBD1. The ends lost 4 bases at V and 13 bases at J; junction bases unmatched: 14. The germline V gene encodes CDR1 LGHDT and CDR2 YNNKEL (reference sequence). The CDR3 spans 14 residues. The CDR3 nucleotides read TGTGCCAGCAGCCCGGACAGGGCGGATTTAACGGGTTTCTTT. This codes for CASSPDRADLTGFF.

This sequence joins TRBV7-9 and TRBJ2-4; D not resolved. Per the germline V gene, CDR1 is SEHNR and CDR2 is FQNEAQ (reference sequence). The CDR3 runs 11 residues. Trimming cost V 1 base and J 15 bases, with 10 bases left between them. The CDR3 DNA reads TGTGCCAGCAGCTTAGGGAGAAGACGGTACTTC. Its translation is CASSLGRRRYF.